Here is one TCR beta chain with its context. Sequenced by immunoSEQ multiplex PCR; TCRdb stores in-frame clones only, minus some. Among 70,000 to 100,000 clones, roughly 93% were seen once, and the ten largest hold more than 1%. These data are taken from a study of T cell changes during pregnancy in multiple sclerosis. The CDR3 is 14 residues long. Per the germline V gene, CDR1 is LGHNA and CDR2 is YNFKEQ. The ends were cut back, 5 bases at V and 5 bases at J, with 15 bases in the middle. Specimen: peripheral blood, collected in the first trimester of pregnancy. This chain uses TRBV4-2 with TRBJ1-1, with a possible D match to TRBD1 (5 bases). The sequence was obtained from a female donor with multiple sclerosis, enrolled in a pregnancy study. CDR3 protein: CASSDPGGGTEAFF. The CDR3 nucleotides are TGTGCCAGCAGCGACCCCGGGGGGGGGACTGAAGCTTTCTTT.